The 10 T cell receptor beta chains below were found in one sample sequenced in a study of beta chain features in type 1 diabetes. Reverse transcribing all isolated RNA meant expressed TCRB transcripts were sequenced. Sequencing used immunoSEQ multiplex PCR; TCRdb keeps in-frame clones, though not all of them. The table includes almost 250,000 clones, 13% to 15% detected once. Specimen: naive CD4+ T cells from blood. These receptors originate from a woman between 35 and 50 years old in good health.

The chain joins TRBV29-1 to TRBJ2-3, with D uncertain. Germline loops: CDR1 SQVTM, CDR2 ANQGSEA. Trimming cost V 8 bases and J 0 bases, with 9 bases left between them. This CDR3 region has 12 residues. This CDR3 reads CSQEKSTDTQYF. The DNA for the CDR3 is TGCAGCCAAGAGAAAAGCACAGATACGCAGTATTTT.

This clone was seen only a few times. The rearrangement joins TRBV7-9 to TRBJ2-2, with 7 positions matching TRBD1. V was pared by 10 bases and J by 0 bases, with 11 bases of the junction left unmatched. The CDR3 sequence is 16 residues long. Germline CDR1 reads SEHNR; CDR2 reads FQNEAQ (reference sequence). This chain's CDR3 is CATPNMTGSNTGELFF. In nucleotides, the CDR3 is TGTGCCACCCCCAATATGACAGGGTCGAACACCGGGGAGCTGTTTTTT.

V gene TRBV2 combines with J gene TRBJ1-5; D possibly corresponds to TRBD1 (5 bases). CDR1 and CDR2 (germline): SNHLY, FYNNEI. V lost 6 bases and J lost 0, with 9 bases in between. CDR3 length: 14 amino acids. CDR3 DNA sequence: TGTGCCAGCAGCAGGGCAATTAGCAATCAGCCCCAGCATTTT. This gives the protein CASSRAISNQPQHF. Combining the CDR3 with reference TRBV2 and TRBJ1-5 gives the whole variable domain EPEVTQTPSHQVTQMGQEVILRCVPISNHLYFYWYRQILGQKVEFLVSFYNNEISEKSEIFDDQFSVERPDGSNFTLKIRSTKLEDSAMYFCASSRAISNQPQHFGDGTRLSIL.

The chain is built from TRBV18 and TRBJ1-6; D is uncertain. Trimming stripped 10 bases from V and 0 bases from J, with 13 bases between. Germline lookup yields CDR1 KGHSH and CDR2 LQKENI. CDR3 length: 15 amino acids. The CDR3 DNA reads TGTGCCACCAAGCCCGAGGGCTCCTATAATTCACCCCTCCACTTT. Translation: CATKPEGSYNSPLHF.

This clone appeared a single time. This chain links TRBV5-4 with TRBJ1-2; TRBD1 might be the D (6 bases). The CDR3 has 14 amino acids. The ends were cut back, 2 bases at V and 8 bases at J, with 16 bases in the middle. Germline V CDR1 and CDR2: SGHNT, YYREEE (reference sequence). This CDR3 reads CASSFAGSGGGYTF. CDR3 coding DNA: TGTGCCAGCAGCTTCGCAGGGTCTGGGGGCGGCTACACCTTC.

This clone was detected only a few times. The rearrangement joins TRBV7-2 to TRBJ2-3; 10 bases line up with TRBD2. V shed 5 bases and J 0 bases; nucleotides not matched to a gene: 8. The CDR3 length is 17 residues. Germline V gene lookup returns CDR1 SGHTA and CDR2 FQGNSA. The CDR3, as DNA: TGTGCCAGCAGCCCAATAGCGGGGGGTCCTAGCACAGATACGCAGTATTTT. Translating gives CASSPIAGGPSTDTQYF.

This clone has just a few counts. The chain joins TRBV29-1 to TRBJ1-1; 10 positions agree with TRBD1. CDR1 is SQVTM and CDR2 is ANQGSEA in the germline V gene. The CDR3 contains 14 residues. After removal of 6 bases from V and 4 bases from J, the junction contained 8 bases not matched to a gene. The CDR3 is CSVKGQGIATEAFF. DNA for the CDR3: TGCAGCGTGAAGGGACAGGGGATTGCCACTGAAGCTTTCTTT.

This clone appeared a few times. The CDR3 sequence is CASSLQAGANEKLFF. As DNA, the CDR3 is TGTGCCAGCAGCTTACAGGCTGGCGCTAATGAAAAACTGTTTTTT. The chain links TRBV7-9 to TRBJ1-4; no clear D. CDR3 length: 15 residues. The ends were cut back, 2 bases at V and 3 bases at J, with 10 bases in the middle. Germline assignment: CDR1 SEHNR and CDR2 FQNEAQ (reference sequence).

This clone was observed a few times. The chain couples TRBV7-2 to TRBJ1-3; D is perhaps TRBD1 (5 bases). Trimming pared 4 bases from V and 0 bases from J, leaving 10 bases between. Germline V CDR1 and CDR2: SGHTA, FQGNSA. The CDR3 runs to 15 residues. The CDR3 sequence: CASSSRVSSGNTIYF. CDR3 DNA sequence: TGTGCCAGCAGCTCCAGGGTTTCCTCTGGAAACACCATATATTTT.

This clone has a handful of counts. The gene calls are TRBV29-1 and TRBJ1-1; a weak D match, TRBD1 (5 bases). Germline V gives CDR1 SQVTM, CDR2 ANQGSEA. V lost 4 bases to trimming and J lost 1 base, with 7 bases between them. The CDR3 extends over 12 amino acids. The CDR3 loop reads CSVGQTNTEAFF. CDR3 coding DNA: TGCAGCGTTGGACAGACGAACACTGAAGCTTTCTTT.